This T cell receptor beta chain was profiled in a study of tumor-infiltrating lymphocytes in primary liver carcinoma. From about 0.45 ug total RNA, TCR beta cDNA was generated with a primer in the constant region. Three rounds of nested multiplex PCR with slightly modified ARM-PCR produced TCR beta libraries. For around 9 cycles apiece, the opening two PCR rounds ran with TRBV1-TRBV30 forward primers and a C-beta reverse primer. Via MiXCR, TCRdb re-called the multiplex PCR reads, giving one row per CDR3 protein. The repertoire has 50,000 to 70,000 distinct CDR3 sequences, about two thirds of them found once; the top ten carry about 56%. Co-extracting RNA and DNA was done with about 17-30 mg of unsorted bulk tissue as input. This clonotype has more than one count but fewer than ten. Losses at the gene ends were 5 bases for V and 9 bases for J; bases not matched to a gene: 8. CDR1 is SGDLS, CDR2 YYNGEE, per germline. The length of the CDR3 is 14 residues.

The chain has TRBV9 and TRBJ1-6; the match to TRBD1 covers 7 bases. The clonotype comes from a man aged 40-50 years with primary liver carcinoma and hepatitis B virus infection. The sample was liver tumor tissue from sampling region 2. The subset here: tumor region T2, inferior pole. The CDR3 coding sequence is TGTGCCAGCAGTGTGGATGACAGGGTTTCACCCCTCCACTTT. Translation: CASSVDDRVSPLHF.